Each of the 3 T cell receptor beta chains below was sequenced from the same sample in a study of T cell responses to AZD1222 COVID-19 vaccine. Some clones are missing from TCRdb's copy, which holds only in-frame ones; the method was immunoSEQ multiplex PCR. The sample consists of about 100,000 clones, around nine tenths of them appearing once. Sequencing was performed on peripheral blood, taken on day 0 of AZD1222 vaccination. The receptor set was obtained from an adult in good health.

This clone was seen a single time. The gene calls are TRBV27 and TRBJ1-1; 7 nucleotides line up with TRBD1. The length of the CDR3 is 17 residues. Germline V gene sequence: CDR1 MNHEY, CDR2 SMNVEV (reference sequence). The ends lost 5 bases at V and 2 bases at J; junction bases unmatched: 14. CDR3 nucleotide sequence: TGTGCCAGCAGTCCTCCCAGACAGGGAAGAACAAACACTGAAGCTTTCTTT. Amino acids: CASSPPRQGRTNTEAFF.

The rearrangement uses TRBV5-6 and TRBJ2-7; 9 nucleotides agree with TRBD1. The trim removed 2 bases at V and 3 bases at J, leaving 3 bases unmatched. CDR1 is SGHDT and CDR2 is YYEEEE in the germline V gene. CDR3 size: 14 residues. The CDR3 region has the DNA TGTGCCAGCAGCTTACAGGGGGCGGTCTACGAGCAGTACTTC. Translated, it gives CASSLQGAVYEQYF.

The gene calls are TRBV5-1 and TRBJ2-5; the D is unclear. Germline values: CDR1 SGHRS, CDR2 YFSETQ. With 1 base removed from V and 5 bases from J, the gap between germline ends came to 6 bases. The CDR3 sequence is 12 residues long. DNA for the CDR3: TGCGCCAGCAGCTTGTCTTCGGAGACCCAGTACTTC. This encodes CASSLSSETQYF.